This TCR beta chain was sequenced in a study of T cell repertoires in cytomegalovirus infection. Study-wide results and caveats: Ex vivo, HLA-C-restricted CMV-specific TCR beta clonotypes prevailed over the rest of the response.

The CDR3 loop spans 18 amino acids. The junction had 12 bases not matched to a gene; V was cut back by 3 bases and J by 0 bases. In the case of this clonotype: Its matching antigen is unknown.

Using its own MiXCR run on the reads, TCRdb lists one record per CDR3 protein. Of about 890,000 distinct CDR3 sequences listed, roughly 30% were seen once; the top ten hold roughly 13%. This chain links TRBV12-3 or TRBV12-4 with TRBJ2-3, with TRBD1 matching over 7 bases. The sequenced sample was cultured CD8+ T cells from PBMCs, obtained from culture after CMV antigen stimulation. This TCR was sampled from a human donor in good health (CMV status not recorded). Some clones in this sample may be carry-over from other donors' samples. DNA for the CDR3: TGTGCCAGCAGTTTTCGCAGGGGGACGGTTTATAGCACAGATACGCAGTATTTT. As protein: CASSFRRGTVYSTDTQYF.